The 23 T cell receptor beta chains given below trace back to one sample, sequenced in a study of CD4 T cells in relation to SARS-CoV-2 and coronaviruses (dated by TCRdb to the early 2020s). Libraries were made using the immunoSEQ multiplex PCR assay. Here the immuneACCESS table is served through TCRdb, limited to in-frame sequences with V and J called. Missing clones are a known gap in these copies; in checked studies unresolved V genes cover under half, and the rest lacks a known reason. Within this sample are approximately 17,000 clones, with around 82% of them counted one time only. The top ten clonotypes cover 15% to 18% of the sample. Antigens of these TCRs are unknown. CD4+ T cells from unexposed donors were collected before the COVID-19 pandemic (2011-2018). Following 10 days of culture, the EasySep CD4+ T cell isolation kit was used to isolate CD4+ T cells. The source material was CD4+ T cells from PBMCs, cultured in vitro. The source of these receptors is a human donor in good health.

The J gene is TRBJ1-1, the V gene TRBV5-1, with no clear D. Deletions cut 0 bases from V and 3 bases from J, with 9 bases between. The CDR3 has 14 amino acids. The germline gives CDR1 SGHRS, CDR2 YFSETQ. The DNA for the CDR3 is TGCGCCAGCAGCTTGGGCACCACGTACACTGAAGCTTTCTTT. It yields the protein CASSLGTTYTEAFF.

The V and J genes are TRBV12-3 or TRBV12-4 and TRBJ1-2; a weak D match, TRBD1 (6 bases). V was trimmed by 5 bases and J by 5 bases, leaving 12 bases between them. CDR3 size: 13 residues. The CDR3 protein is CASSIIGQYGYTF. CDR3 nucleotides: TGTGCCAGCAGTATAATAGGACAGTATGGCTACACCTTC.

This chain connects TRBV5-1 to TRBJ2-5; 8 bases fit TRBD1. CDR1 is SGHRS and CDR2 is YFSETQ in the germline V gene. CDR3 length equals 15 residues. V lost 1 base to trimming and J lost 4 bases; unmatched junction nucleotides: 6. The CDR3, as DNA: TGCGCCAGCAGCTTGAGGCACAGGGGGTCAGAGACCCAGTACTTC. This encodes CASSLRHRGSETQYF.

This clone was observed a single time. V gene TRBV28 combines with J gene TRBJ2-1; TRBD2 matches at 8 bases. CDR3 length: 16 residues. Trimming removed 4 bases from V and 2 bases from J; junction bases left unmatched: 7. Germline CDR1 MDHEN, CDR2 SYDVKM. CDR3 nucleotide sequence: TGTGCCAGCAGTTCCAAACTAGCGGATGCCTACAATGAGCAGTTCTTC. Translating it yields CASSSKLADAYNEQFF.

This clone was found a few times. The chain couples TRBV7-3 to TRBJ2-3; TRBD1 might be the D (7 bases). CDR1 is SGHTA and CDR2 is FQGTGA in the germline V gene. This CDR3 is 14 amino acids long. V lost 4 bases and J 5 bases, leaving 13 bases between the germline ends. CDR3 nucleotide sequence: TGTGCCAGCAGCTGGAGGGACAGAAGAGATACGCAGTATTTT. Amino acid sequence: CASSWRDRRDTQYF.

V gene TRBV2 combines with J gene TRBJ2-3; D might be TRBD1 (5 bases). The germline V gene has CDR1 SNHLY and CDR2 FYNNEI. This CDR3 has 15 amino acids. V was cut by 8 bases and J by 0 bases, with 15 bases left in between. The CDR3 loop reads CASAQGLSSTDTQYF. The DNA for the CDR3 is TGTGCCAGCGCCCAGGGTCTTTCTAGCACAGATACGCAGTATTTT. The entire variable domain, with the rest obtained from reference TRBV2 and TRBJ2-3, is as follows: EPEVTQTPSHQVTQMGQEVILRCVPISNHLYFYWYRQILGQKVEFLVSFYNNEISEKSEIFDDQFSVERPDGSNFTLKIRSTKLEDSAMYFCASAQGLSSTDTQYFGPGTRLTVL.

The CDR3 DNA is TGTGCCAGCAGCTTATCAGGGCGTTTGAAAGCTTTCTTT. Its translation is CASSLSGRLKAFF. This chain links TRBV7-9 with TRBJ1-1; a possible D gene is TRBD1 (5 bases). V was clipped by 2 bases and J by 9 bases, with 13 bases between them. The germline gives CDR1 SEHNR, CDR2 FQNEAQ (reference sequence). This CDR3 region has 13 residues. The full variable domain, in which reference TRBV7-9 and TRBJ1-1 provide the parts outside the CDR3, is DTGVSQNPRHKITKRGQNVTFRCDPISEHNRLYWYRQTLGQGPEFLTYFQNEAQLEKSRLLSDRFSAERPKGSFSTLEIQRTEQGDSAMYLCASSLSGRLKAFFGQGTRLTVV.

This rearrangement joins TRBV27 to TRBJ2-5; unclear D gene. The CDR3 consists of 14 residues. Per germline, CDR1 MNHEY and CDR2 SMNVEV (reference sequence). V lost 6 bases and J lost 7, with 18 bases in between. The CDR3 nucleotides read TGTGCCAGCAGGAGTGACCCAACCCGGTGGACCCAGTACTTC. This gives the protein CASRSDPTRWTQYF.

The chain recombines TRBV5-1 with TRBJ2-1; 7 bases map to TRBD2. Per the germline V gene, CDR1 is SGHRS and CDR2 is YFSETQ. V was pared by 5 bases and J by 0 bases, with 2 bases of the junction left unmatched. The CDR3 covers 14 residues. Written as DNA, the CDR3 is TGCGCCAGCAGAGCGGGGCTCTCCTACAATGAGCAGTTCTTC. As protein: CASRAGLSYNEQFF. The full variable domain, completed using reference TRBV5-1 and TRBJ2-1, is KAGVTQTPRYLIKTRGQQVTLSCSPISGHRSVSWYQQTPGQGLQFLFEYFSETQRNKGNFPGRFSGRQFSNSRSEMNVSTLELGDSALYLCASRAGLSYNEQFFGPGTRLTVL.

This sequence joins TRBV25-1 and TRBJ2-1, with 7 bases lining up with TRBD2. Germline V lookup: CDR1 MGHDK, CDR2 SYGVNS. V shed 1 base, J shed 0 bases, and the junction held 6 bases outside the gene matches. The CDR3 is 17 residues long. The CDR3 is CASSESGRESSYNEQFF. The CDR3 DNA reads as TGTGCCAGCAGTGAATCGGGGCGGGAGAGCTCCTACAATGAGCAGTTCTTC.

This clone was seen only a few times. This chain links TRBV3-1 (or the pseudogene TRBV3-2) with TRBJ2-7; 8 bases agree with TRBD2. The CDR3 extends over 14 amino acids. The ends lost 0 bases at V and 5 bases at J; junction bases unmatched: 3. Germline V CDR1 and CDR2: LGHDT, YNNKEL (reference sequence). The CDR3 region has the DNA TGTGCCAGCAGCCAAGATTCGGGACTAGACGAGCAGTACTTC. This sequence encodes CASSQDSGLDEQYF.

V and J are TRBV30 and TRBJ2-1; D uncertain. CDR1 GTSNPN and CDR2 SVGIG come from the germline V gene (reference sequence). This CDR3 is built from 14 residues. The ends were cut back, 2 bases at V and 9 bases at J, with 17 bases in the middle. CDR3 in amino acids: CAWSRALISGEQFF. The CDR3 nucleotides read TGTGCCTGGAGTAGGGCCTTAATCTCGGGTGAGCAGTTCTTC.

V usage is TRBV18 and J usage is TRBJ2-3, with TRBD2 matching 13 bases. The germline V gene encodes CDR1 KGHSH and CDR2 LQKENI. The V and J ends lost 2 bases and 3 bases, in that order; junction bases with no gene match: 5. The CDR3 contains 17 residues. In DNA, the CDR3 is TGTGCCAGCTCACCAGGACTAGCGGGAGAGAAAACAGATACGCAGTATTTT. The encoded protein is CASSPGLAGEKTDTQYF.

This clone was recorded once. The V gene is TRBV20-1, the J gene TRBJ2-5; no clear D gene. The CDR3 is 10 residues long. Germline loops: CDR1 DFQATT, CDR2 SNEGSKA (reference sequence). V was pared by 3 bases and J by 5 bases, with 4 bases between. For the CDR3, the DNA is TGCAGTGCTAGTGGGGAGACCCAGTACTTC. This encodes CSASGETQYF.

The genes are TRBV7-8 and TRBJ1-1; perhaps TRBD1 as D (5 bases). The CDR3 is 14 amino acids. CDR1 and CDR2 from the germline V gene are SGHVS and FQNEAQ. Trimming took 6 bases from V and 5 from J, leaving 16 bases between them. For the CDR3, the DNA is TGTGCCAGCAGATCGAGGGAGGGACCGACTGAAGCTTTCTTT. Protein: CASRSREGPTEAFF.

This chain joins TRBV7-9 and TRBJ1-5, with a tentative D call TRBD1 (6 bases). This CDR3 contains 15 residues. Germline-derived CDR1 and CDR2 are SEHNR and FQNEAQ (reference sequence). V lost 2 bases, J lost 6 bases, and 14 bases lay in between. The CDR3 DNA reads TGTGCCAGCAGCTTATCCGGGGGCATCCCTCAGCCCCAGCATTTT. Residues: CASSLSGGIPQPQHF.

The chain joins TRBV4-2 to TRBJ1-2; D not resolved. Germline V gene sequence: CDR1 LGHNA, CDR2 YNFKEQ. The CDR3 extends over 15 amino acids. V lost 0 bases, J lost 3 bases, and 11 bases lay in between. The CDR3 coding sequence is TGTGCCAGCAGCCAAGATCTGGGCAGTCACTATGGCTACACCTTC. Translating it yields CASSQDLGSHYGYTF.

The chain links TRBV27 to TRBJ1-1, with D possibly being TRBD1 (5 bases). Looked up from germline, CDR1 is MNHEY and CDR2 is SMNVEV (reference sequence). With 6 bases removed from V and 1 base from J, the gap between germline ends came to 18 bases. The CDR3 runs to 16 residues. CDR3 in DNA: TGTGCCAGCAGCCTAGTAATACAGGTGAAGAACACTGAAGCTTTCTTT. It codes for CASSLVIQVKNTEAFF.

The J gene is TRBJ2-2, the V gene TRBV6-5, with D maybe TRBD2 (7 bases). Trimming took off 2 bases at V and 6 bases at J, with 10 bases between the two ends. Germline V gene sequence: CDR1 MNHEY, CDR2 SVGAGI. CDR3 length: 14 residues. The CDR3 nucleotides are TGTGCCAGCAGTTACGGGGAGGGGGCCGGGGAGCTGTTTTTT. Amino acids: CASSYGEGAGELFF.

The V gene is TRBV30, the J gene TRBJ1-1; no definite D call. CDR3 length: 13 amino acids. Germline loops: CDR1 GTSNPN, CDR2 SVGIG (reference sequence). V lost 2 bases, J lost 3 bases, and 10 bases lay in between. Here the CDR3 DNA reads TGTGCCTGGAGTCCCCAGTTAGACACTGAAGCTTTCTTT. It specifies CAWSPQLDTEAFF.

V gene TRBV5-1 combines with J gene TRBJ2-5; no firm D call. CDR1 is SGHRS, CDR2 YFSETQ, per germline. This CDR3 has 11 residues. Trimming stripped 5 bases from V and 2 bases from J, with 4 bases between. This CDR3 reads CASRMQETQYF. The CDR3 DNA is TGCGCCAGCAGGATGCAAGAGACCCAGTACTTC.

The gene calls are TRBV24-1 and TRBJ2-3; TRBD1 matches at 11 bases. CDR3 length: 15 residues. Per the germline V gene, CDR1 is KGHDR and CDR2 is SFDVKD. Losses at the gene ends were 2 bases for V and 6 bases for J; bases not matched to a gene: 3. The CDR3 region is CATSDSGQGGDTQYF. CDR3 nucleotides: TGTGCCACCAGTGATTCGGGACAGGGGGGCGATACGCAGTATTTT.

The CDR3 DNA is TGTGCCAGCAGCTTGGAGGCGGGAGGGCCGCACTACGAGCAGTACTTC. It specifies CASSLEAGGPHYEQYF. The gene calls are TRBV5-4 and TRBJ2-7; the match to TRBD2 covers 9 bases. Germline V gives CDR1 SGHNT, CDR2 YYREEE (reference sequence). J lost 3 bases, V lost 0 bases, and 7 bases had no gene match. CDR3 size: 16 residues.